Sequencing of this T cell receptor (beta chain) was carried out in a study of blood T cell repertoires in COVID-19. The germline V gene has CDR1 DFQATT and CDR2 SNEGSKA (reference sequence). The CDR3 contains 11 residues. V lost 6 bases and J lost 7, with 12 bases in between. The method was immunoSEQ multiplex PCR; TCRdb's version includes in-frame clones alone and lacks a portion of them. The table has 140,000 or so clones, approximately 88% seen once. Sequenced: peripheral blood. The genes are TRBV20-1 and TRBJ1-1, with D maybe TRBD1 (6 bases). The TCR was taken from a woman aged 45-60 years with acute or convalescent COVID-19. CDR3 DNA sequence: TGCAGTGCCATAACAGGGCTTGAAGCTTTCTTT. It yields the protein CSAITGLEAFF.